This T cell receptor beta chain was sequenced for a study of blood T cells in healthy people across ages (dated by TCRdb to about 2015). In the study overall: Template switching captured roughly one uniquely barcoded TCR beta cDNA molecule per two T cells in model experiments. To avoid experimental bias, donors of different ages were randomly spread across the sequencing lanes. Four age groups were formed from the donors: young (average 16 years), middle-aged (approximately 41), aged (about 68) and long-lived (around 82). The study measured age-related changes in TCR beta repertoire diversity using deep sequencing normalized with unique cDNA molecular identifiers. For two donors (one aged 18 to 30 and one aged 80 or older), the study analyzed two additional independent replicas of 1 million unique cDNA reads from the same blood draw. Here is what the overall study found, with its caveats: Observed TCR beta diversity correlated strongly with the percentage of naive T cells measured by flow cytometry. Compared with the aged group, more naive CD4+ T cells, fewer expanded clones and increased TCR diversity were shown by the long-lived group, suggesting age selection. Because donor CMV infection status was unknown, age-related changes in expanded clonotypes were potentially confounded. Estimates of total diversity based on one million sequenced T cells were regarded as lower bounds and as underestimates. As age increased, observed TCR beta diversity per million T cells dropped in a roughly linear way, and a significant reduction was already evident by age 40. Bulk unsorted PBMC profiling prevented conclusive comparison of naive and antigen-experienced compartments.

The CDR3 goes from the cysteine to the phenylalanine over 16 residues. The only DNA kept is the CDR3, 48 bases in frame from the first base. For CDR1 and CDR2, the germline V gene lists SGHAT and FQNNGV. V is pared back by 3 bases and J by 8 bases, with 20 bases lying between the germline termini. Systemically healthy Caucasian individuals from Russia, about 38 in total and aged 6 to 90 years, were included as donors. Approximately 9.3 milliliters of peripheral blood were drawn from each donor into EDTA-treated Vacutainer tubes. Ficoll-Paque density-gradient centrifugation was used to isolate PBMCs, with at least 7 million per sample. Trizol reagent was used to extract total RNA from PBMCs, with at least 6 micrograms per sample. Naive CD45RAhigh/CD27high T cell percentages were measured by flow cytometry on a PBMC aliquot from every donor. Libraries were prepared through 5' RACE. Sequencer: Illumina HiSeq 2500. A second PCR of about 6 to 11 cycles was performed with a sample-barcoded 5' primer and a J-beta primer mix. A template-switch 5' adaptor carrying 12 random nucleotides introduced a unique molecular identifier onto each TCR beta cDNA molecule. Each sample yielded at least 3 million CDR3-containing paired-end reads. All of the RNA was converted into first-strand cDNA using the Mint cDNA synthesis kit, with a TRBC-specific oligonucleotide serving as the primer. All cDNA was treated with uracil-DNA glycosylase and then went through a first 18-cycle PCR with the universal primers M1SS and BC2_uni_R. The study's processing was this. Normalization of each sample was performed by random selection of 1 million high-quality reads, each carrying a distinct molecular identifier. Reads sharing molecular identifiers were discarded rather than binned into consensus sequences. MiTCR, set to a Q25 quality threshold and the strictest error-elimination algorithm, was used for CDR3 identification, clonotype clustering and error correction. A nonparametric unseen species model using Euler transformation provided a lower-bound estimate of total TCR beta diversity. The public reads were reanalyzed by TCRdb: fastp trimming at Q25, MiXCR alignment, in-frame beta chains only. Rows are combined by CDR3 protein, so each entry shows the most common genes and DNA. For this entry, the V and J calls and clone size follow TCRdb and not the study's own pipeline. Within this sample are hundreds of thousands of distinct CDR3 sequences, with 55% to 75% of them counted one time only. The biggest ten clones account for around 20% of the sample.

As for this clonotype: No cognate antigen has been identified for it. Base qualities are not recorded, but no much larger clone differs from it by a single base.

The clonotype originates from a man in his thirties or forties in good health. The rearrangement joined TRBV11-2 to TRBJ2-1, with a weak D call of TRBD2 (5 bases match). Sequencing was carried out using blood. The CDR3 in this case is CASSLSWESPHDEQFF. The sequenced DNA: TGTGCCAGCAGCTTGTCCTGGGAGAGCCCACACGATGAGCAGTTCTTC.